A selection of T cell receptor beta chains follows, all from one sample in a study of blood T cell repertoires in COVID-19. TCRdb's table, derived via immunoSEQ multiplex PCR, lists solely in-frame clones and lacks some. In the table there are about 300,000 clones, about nine tenths of which are singletons. What was sequenced was peripheral blood. Receptors originate from a woman in her twenties or thirties with COVID-19, enrolled during active disease. Each CDR3 is given with its conserved first and last residue. The D gene is left open where the match is weak. Clone sizes are given selectively: once, few, many, or a class where the clone is expanded.

cdr3_aa	cdr3_nt	j_call	v_call	clone_size	d_call
CASSLNRHLAGEQYF	TGTGCCAGCAGTTTAAACAGGCATCTCGCTGGCGAGCAGTACTTC	TRBJ2-7	TRBV27	NA	NA
CASRQGGETQYF	TGTGCCAGCCGACAGGGGGGAGAGACCCAGTACTTC	TRBJ2-5	TRBV28	NA	TRBD1
CASSFGVLLNTEAFF	TGTGCCAGCAGCTTCGGGGTTCTATTGAACACTGAAGCTTTCTTT	TRBJ1-1	TRBV11-2	NA	NA
CASRAQGELSYTF	TGTGCCAGTAGAGCCCAGGGGGAACTGAGCTACACCTTC	TRBJ1-2	TRBV19	NA	TRBD1
CASSQDLTATFNSPLHF	TGTGCCAGCAGCCAAGATCTCACAGCTACTTTTAATTCACCCCTCCACTTT	TRBJ1-6	TRBV3-1/TRBV3-2	NA	NA
CASSPWTGEDQPQHF	TGTGCCAGCAGTCCATGGACAGGGGAGGATCAGCCCCAGCATTTT	TRBJ1-5	TRBV27	NA	TRBD1
CASSQEVDRGNSPLHF	TGTGCCAGCAGCCAAGAGGTGGACAGGGGGAATTCACCCCTCCACTTT	TRBJ1-6	TRBV4-2	once	TRBD1
CASSSIRDSPQETQYF	TGTGCCAGCAGCTCAATCCGGGACAGCCCCCAAGAGACCCAGTACTTC	TRBJ2-5	TRBV13	NA	TRBD1
CASSPTGTRTTYGYTF	TGTGCCAGCAGCCCAACAGGAACCCGAACCACTTATGGCTACACCTTC	TRBJ1-2	TRBV3-1/TRBV3-2	once	NA
CASSPLPVLGNEQFF	TGTGCCAGCAGCCCTCTACCCGTACTAGGCAATGAGCAGTTCTTC	TRBJ2-1	TRBV7-2	NA	NA